These 9 T cell receptor beta chains were sequenced from one sample in a study of shared clonotypes between healthy human individuals (dated by TCRdb to between 2020 and 2021). Libraries were constructed by the immunoSEQ multiplex PCR assay. TCRdb stores this immuneACCESS table with in-frame sequences only. Part of the clones is absent; in the studies checked, under half of the shortfall reflects unresolved V genes, and no reason is known for the rest. This sample comprises roughly 2.1 million clones, 90% to 95% of them detected only once. The top ten clones comprise about 1.8% of the sample. CD8 naive samples were CD45RO-negative cells positively selected for CCR7, giving a CD45RA+CCR7+ population that excluded TemRA cells. Specimen: naive CD8+ T cells from PBMCs. The intended sense of this specimen's cell subset or site label: CD45RA+CCR7+. The source of these receptors is a man between 18 and 29 years old in good health. Some clones in this sample may be carry-over from other donors' samples.

This chain joins TRBV11-2 and TRBJ2-7; 7 bases fit TRBD1. This CDR3 is built from 14 residues. Germline V gene sequence: CDR1 SGHAT, CDR2 FQNNGV. The V gene end was trimmed by 7 bases and the J gene end by 1 base; junction bases not matched to a gene: 7. The CDR3 region is CASTLTGASYEQYF. CDR3 coding DNA: TGTGCCAGCACTTTAACAGGGGCTTCCTACGAGCAGTACTTC.

The table lists this clone with a few counts. The chain recombines TRBV30 with TRBJ1-1; maybe TRBD1 (6 bases). CDR3 length: 12 residues. Per the germline V gene, CDR1 is GTSNPN and CDR2 is SVGIG (reference sequence). The CDR3 loop reads CLQGAMNTEAFF. In DNA, the CDR3 is TGTCTACAGGGCGCCATGAACACTGAAGCTTTCTTT. Full variable domain (rest looked up from reference TRBV30 and TRBJ1-1): SQTIHQWPATLVQPVGSPLSLECTVEGTSNPNLYWYRQAAGRGLQLLFYSVGIGQISSEVPQNLSASRPQDRQFILSSKKLLLSDSGFYLCLQGAMNTEAFFGQGTRLTVV.

The chain employs TRBV19 and TRBJ2-3; D is unclear. V dropped 9 bases and J dropped 2 bases, with 18 bases sitting between them. CDR1 LNHDA and CDR2 SQIVND come from the germline V gene (reference sequence). There are 15 residues in the CDR3. This CDR3 reads CASSTRPVNTDTQYF. In DNA, the CDR3 is TGTGCCAGCTCGACCCGCCCGGTGAACACAGATACGCAGTATTTT.

The J gene is TRBJ2-1, the V gene TRBV6-6; tentatively, D is TRBD2 (5 bases). CDR3 length: 16 residues. V was shortened by 0 bases and J by 0 bases, with 9 bases between the two germline ends. Germline-derived CDR1 and CDR2 are MNHNY and SVGAGI (reference sequence). DNA for the CDR3: TGTGCCAGCAGTTACTCGTGGGAGAGCTCCTACAATGAGCAGTTCTTC. Translated, it gives CASSYSWESSYNEQFF.

The chain combines TRBV7-6 with TRBJ2-5, with D unresolved. Germline loops: CDR1 SGHVS, CDR2 FNYEAQ. CDR3 size: 12 residues. The germline V and J ends were trimmed by 5 bases and 3 bases, with 7 bases remaining between them. This CDR3 reads CASSDLEETQYF. Written as DNA, the CDR3 is TGTGCCAGCAGCGACTTGGAAGAGACCCAGTACTTC.

The chain is built from TRBV10-3 and TRBJ2-1, with TRBD2 matching 8 bases. The V gene end was trimmed by 0 bases and the J gene end by 7 bases; junction bases not matched to a gene: 5. The CDR3 extends over 15 amino acids. Germline V lookup: CDR1 ENHRY, CDR2 SYGVKD. This CDR3 reads CAISESSGSANEQFF. The CDR3 DNA sequence: TGTGCCATCAGTGAGTCGAGCGGGAGTGCGAATGAGCAGTTCTTC.

The J gene is TRBJ2-1, the V gene TRBV15; D remains ambiguous. Trimming took off 1 base at V and 2 bases at J, with 9 bases between the two ends. The CDR3 has 15 residues. Germline loops: CDR1 LNHNV, CDR2 YYDKDF (reference sequence). The CDR3: CATSRVRMPYNEQFF. The DNA for the CDR3 is TGTGCCACCAGCAGAGTGAGGATGCCCTACAATGAGCAGTTCTTC.

As for this clone: Other DNA sequences from this sample encode an identical CDR3 as well. The chain carries TRBV19 and TRBJ2-7; D not resolved. The germline V gene encodes CDR1 LNHDA and CDR2 SQIVND (reference sequence). The length of the CDR3 is 13 residues. Trimming removed 5 bases at V and 0 bases at J, with 8 bases between. As DNA, the CDR3 is TGTGCCAGTAGTCCCCGGACCTCCTACGAGCAGTACTTC. This gives the protein CASSPRTSYEQYF.

Here the CDR3 reads CASSLDGRFSGNTIYF. The CDR3 DNA reads as TGTGCCAGCAGCTTAGACGGACGGTTCTCTGGAAACACCATATATTTT. The V and J genes are TRBV7-2 and TRBJ1-3, with D unresolved. CDR3 length: 16 residues. Germline lookup yields CDR1 SGHTA and CDR2 FQGNSA. V was clipped by 1 base and J by 0 bases, with 10 bases between them.